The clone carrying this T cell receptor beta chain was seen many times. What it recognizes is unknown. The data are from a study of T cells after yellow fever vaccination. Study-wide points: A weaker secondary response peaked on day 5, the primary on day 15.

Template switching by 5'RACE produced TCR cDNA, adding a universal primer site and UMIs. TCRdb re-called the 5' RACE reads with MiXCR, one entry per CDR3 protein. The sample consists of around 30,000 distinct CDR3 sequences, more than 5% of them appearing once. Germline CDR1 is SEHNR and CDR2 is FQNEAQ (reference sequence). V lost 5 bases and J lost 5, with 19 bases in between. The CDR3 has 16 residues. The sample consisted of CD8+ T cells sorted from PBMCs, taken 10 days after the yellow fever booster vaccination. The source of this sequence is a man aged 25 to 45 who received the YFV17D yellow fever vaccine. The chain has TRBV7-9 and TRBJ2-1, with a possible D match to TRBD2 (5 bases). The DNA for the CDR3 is TGTGCCAGCAGCCCGATTGAGGGTAGCAGAAACAATGAGCAGTTCTTC. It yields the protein CASSPIEGSRNNEQFF. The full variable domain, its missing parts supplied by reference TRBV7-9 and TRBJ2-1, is DTGVSQNPRHKITKRGQNVTFRCDPISEHNRLYWYRQTLGQGPEFLTYFQNEAQLEKSRLLSDRFSAERPKGSFSTLEIQRTEQGDSAMYLCASSPIEGSRNNEQFFGPGTRLTVL.